The 27 T cell receptor beta chains below were found in one sample sequenced in a study of response to subunit inactivated influenza vaccine. TCRdb recomputed calls from the RT-PCR reads with MiXCR, one row per CDR3 protein. The sample carries hundreds of thousands of distinct CDR3 sequences, about 10% recorded once. Material: PBMCs from blood, obtained 45 days after vaccination. The receptors here all came from a man in his fifties who received an inactivated influenza vaccine.

This clonotype was counted a few times. This sequence joins TRBV7-2 and TRBJ2-3, with TRBD1 identical over 7 bases. CDR1 and CDR2 from the germline V gene are SGHTA and FQGNSA. Unmatched junction bases numbered 11, after V lost 7 bases and J lost 7 bases. This CDR3 comprises 14 residues. The CDR3 nucleotides are TGTGCCAGCACCTATTCGGTACAGGGGAATACGCAGTATTTT. This translates into CASTYSVQGNTQYF.

The chain carries TRBV11-2 and TRBJ2-3; no firm D call. Trimming took 5 bases from V and 7 from J, leaving 13 bases between them. The germline gives CDR1 SGHAT, CDR2 FQNNGV. There are 13 residues in the CDR3. For the CDR3, the DNA is TGTGCCAGCAGCCCACAAAGCAGGAATACGCAGTATTTT. It is translated as CASSPQSRNTQYF.

This clonotype was seen only a few times. V gene TRBV27 combines with J gene TRBJ2-2; 8 bases are a match to TRBD2. The CDR3 covers 17 residues. The V segment lost 7 bases and the J segment 6 bases; nucleotides outside the gene matches: 16. The germline V gene has CDR1 MNHEY and CDR2 SMNVEV (reference sequence). The CDR3 here is CASTPGGRMRDSGELFF. CDR3 DNA: TGTGCCAGCACCCCGGGGGGGCGGATGAGAGACTCCGGGGAGCTGTTTTTT.

This clonotype was counted at least ten times. J is TRBJ2-3 and V is TRBV12-3 or TRBV12-4, with 7 bases identical to TRBD2. J gave up 3 bases and V 1 base, and 10 bases lay outside the gene matches. The CDR3 totals 17 residues. The DNA of the CDR3 is TGTGCCAGCAGTTTAGATTCAGGAGCGGGGATAACAGATACGCAGTATTTT. Its protein product is CASSLDSGAGITDTQYF.

This clonotype was counted only a few times. The rearrangement links TRBV28 to TRBJ2-3, with 11 bases identical to TRBD1. The V and J ends lost 4 bases and 5 bases, in that order; junction bases with no gene match: 8. The CDR3 length is 16 residues. The germline CDR1 and CDR2 sequences are MDHEN and SYDVKM. The CDR3 DNA follows: TGTGCCAGCAGTTCCTCGGGACAGGGGGTAGGAGATACGCAGTATTTT. Protein product: CASSSSGQGVGDTQYF.

This sequence joins TRBV12-3 or TRBV12-4 and TRBJ1-1; D might be TRBD1 (6 bases). This CDR3 contains 13 residues. The V end lost 8 bases, the J end lost 0 bases, and 10 bases lay between the germline ends. The CDR3 DNA sequence: TGTGCCAGCGGGGGGCTGATGAACACTGAAGCTTTCTTT. Amino acid sequence: CASGGLMNTEAFF.

There are a few counts of this clonotype. V and J are TRBV20-1 and TRBJ2-7, with a tentative D call TRBD2 (6 bases). CDR3 length: 14 amino acids. CDR1 is DFQATT and CDR2 is SNEGSKA in the germline V gene (reference sequence). The V end was cut by 1 base, the J end by 4 bases, with 14 bases between. The CDR3 reads CSARVGGKGYEQYF. In DNA, the CDR3 is TGCAGTGCTAGAGTCGGCGGGAAAGGGTACGAGCAGTACTTC.

This clonotype appeared a few times. The genes are TRBV2 and TRBJ1-2; tentative D call: TRBD1 (5 bases). Germline CDR1 and CDR2: SNHLY and FYNNEI. CDR3 length equals 17 residues. With 4 bases removed from V and 4 bases from J, the gap between germline ends came to 22 bases. The DNA for the CDR3 is TGTGCCAGCAGTGTAGGGCCAGGGCAAGTCTTCCCCTATGGCTACACCTTC. It codes for CASSVGPGQVFPYGYTF.

Many counts were recorded for this clonotype. The chain links TRBV29-1 to TRBJ2-1; 7 nucleotides align to TRBD2. CDR1 and CDR2 from the germline V gene are SQVTM and ANQGSEA. V lost 7 bases, J lost 7 bases, and 13 bases stayed unmatched. The CDR3 consists of 14 residues. CDR3 sequence: CSAGGGGLVNEQFF. DNA of the CDR3: TGCAGCGCAGGTGGGGGGGGGTTGGTTAATGAGCAGTTCTTC.

A few counts support this clonotype. V usage is TRBV7-9 and J usage is TRBJ2-7; 10 nucleotides agree with TRBD1. V gave up 5 bases and J gave up 5 bases; unmatched junction bases: 9. CDR1 and CDR2 from the germline V gene are SEHNR and FQNEAQ (reference sequence). The CDR3 loop spans 15 amino acids. The CDR3: CASSRGTGVSNEQYF. The CDR3 region has the DNA TGTGCCAGCAGCCGAGGGACAGGGGTTTCCAACGAGCAGTACTTC. Complete variable domain (other parts from reference TRBV7-9 and TRBJ2-7): DTGVSQNPRHKITKRGQNVTFRCDPISEHNRLYWYRQTLGQGPEFLTYFQNEAQLEKSRLLSDRFSAERPKGSFSTLEIQRTEQGDSAMYLCASSRGTGVSNEQYFGPGTRLTVT.

This sequence joins TRBV29-1 and TRBJ2-7; possibly TRBD1 or TRBD2 for D (5 bases each). This CDR3 comprises 13 residues. CDR1 SQVTM and CDR2 ANQGSEA come from the germline V gene. Deletions cut 3 bases from V and 5 bases from J, with 14 bases between. The CDR3 DNA is TGCAGCGTTGACCTGGGGCTCGGGGACGAGCAGTACTTC. Translating gives CSVDLGLGDEQYF.

This clonotype was found a few times. V gene TRBV4-1 combines with J gene TRBJ1-5; D not resolved. The CDR3 totals 15 residues. Trimming cost V 1 base and J 2 bases, with 9 bases left between them. Germline V gene data show CDR1 as MGHRA and CDR2 as YSYEKL. DNA of the CDR3: TGCGCCAGCAGCCAAGTGGCCACACGCAATCAGCCCCAGCATTTT. Its translation is CASSQVATRNQPQHF.

This clonotype showed up just a few times. V gene TRBV7-2 combines with J gene TRBJ2-6; unclear D gene. CDR1 and CDR2 from the germline V gene are SGHTA and FQGNSA. V lost 0 bases and J lost 0, with 3 bases in between. The CDR3 has 15 amino acids. CDR3 bases: TGTGCCAGCAGCTTAGCCCTCTCTGGGGCCAACGTCCTGACTTTC. Its protein product is CASSLALSGANVLTF.

The chain links TRBV20-1 to TRBJ2-7, with D possibly matching TRBD2 (6 bases). The V end lost 6 bases, the J end lost 4 bases, and 13 bases lay between the germline ends. CDR3 length equals 12 residues. The germline gives CDR1 DFQATT, CDR2 SNEGSKA (reference sequence). The CDR3 DNA reads TGCAGTGCGGGGGGAGCGAGATACGAGCAGTACTTC. It is translated as CSAGGARYEQYF.

This clonotype was seen a few times. This chain uses TRBV20-1 with TRBJ2-5; no definite D call. This CDR3 contains 13 residues. Trimming cost V 1 base and J 5 bases, with 11 bases left between them. Germline V lookup: CDR1 DFQATT, CDR2 SNEGSKA (reference sequence). The CDR3 protein is CSARVIPTETQYF. In nucleotides, the CDR3 is TGCAGTGCTAGAGTCATCCCAACGGAGACCCAGTACTTC.

Many counts were recorded for this clonotype. The rearrangement uses TRBV12-3 or TRBV12-4 and TRBJ2-7, with TRBD1 matching over 9 bases. Germline trimming cut 5 bases from V and 5 bases from J; bases unmatched to any gene: 7. The CDR3 spans 14 residues. The CDR3 region has the DNA TGTGCCAGCAGTCCCGGGACAGGGCTACACGAGCAGTACTTC. Translated, it gives CASSPGTGLHEQYF.

This clonotype has only a few counts. The rearrangement uses TRBV28 and TRBJ2-5, with D possibly matching TRBD2 (6 bases). The V and J ends lost 3 bases and 5 bases respectively, with 10 bases between them. Germline CDR1 reads MDHEN; CDR2 reads SYDVKM. The CDR3 is 13 residues long. The CDR3 reads CASSFWEDETQYF. The DNA for the CDR3 is TGTGCCAGCAGTTTCTGGGAGGACGAGACCCAGTACTTC. The complete variable domain, with remaining parts taken from reference TRBV28 and TRBJ2-5, reads DVKVTQSSRYLVKRTGEKVFLECVQDMDHENMFWYRQDPGLGLRLIYFSYDVKMKEKGDIPEGYSVSREKKERFSLILESASTNQTSMYLCASSFWEDETQYFGPGTRLLVL.

The genes are TRBV4-1 and TRBJ2-7, with 11 nucleotides matching TRBD2. The CDR3 is made up of 16 amino acids. Germline loops: CDR1 MGHRA, CDR2 YSYEKL. After removal of 1 base from V and 4 bases from J, the junction contained 6 bases not matched to a gene. The CDR3 nucleotides read TGCGCCAGCAGCCAAGGGGCTAGCGGGGGGAAGTACGAGCAGTACTTC. This gives the protein CASSQGASGGKYEQYF.

At least ten counts were recorded for this clonotype. The chain carries TRBV27 and TRBJ2-1, with D unclear. Germline V gene lookup returns CDR1 MNHEY and CDR2 SMNVEV (reference sequence). V shed 9 bases and J shed 4 bases, with 10 bases lying between them. The CDR3 is 12 amino acids. CDR3 coding DNA: TGTGCCAGTACGACCAGTTACAATGAGCAGTTCTTC. Protein: CASTTSYNEQFF.

This clonotype has a handful of counts. This chain connects TRBV4-2 to TRBJ2-1; D call uncertain. The CDR3 covers 13 residues. Germline V lookup: CDR1 LGHNA, CDR2 YNFKEQ. The V gene lost 0 bases and the J gene lost 7 bases, with 7 bases spanning the gap. The CDR3 protein is CASSQDNRNEQFF. DNA of the CDR3: TGTGCCAGCAGCCAAGATAACCGGAATGAGCAGTTCTTC.

This clonotype has a handful of counts. One end of the junction does not line up with germline, which may come from a read error. J is TRBJ2-1 and V is TRBV7-3, with D perhaps assigned TRBD1 or TRBD2 (5 bases each). The CDR3 has 15 amino acids. CDR1 is SGHTA, CDR2 FQGTGA, per germline. In DNA form, the CDR3 reads TGTGCCAGCAGCGTAACCCGGGACGGGTACAATGAGCAGTTCTTC. Translation gives CASSVTRDGYNEQFF. Full variable domain (outside the CDR3, taken from reference TRBV7-3 and TRBJ2-1): GAGVSQTPSNKVTEKGKYVELRCDPISGHTALYWYRQSLGQGPEFLIYFQGTGAADDSGLPNDRFFAVRPEGSVSTLKIQRTERGDSAVYLCASSVTRDGYNEQFFGPGTRLTVL.

The V gene is TRBV20-1, the J gene TRBJ2-7, with D tentatively TRBD2 (6 bases). The CDR3 is made up of 15 amino acids. V lost 6 bases and J 0 bases, leaving 18 bases between the germline ends. Germline assignment: CDR1 DFQATT and CDR2 SNEGSKA (reference sequence). CDR3 sequence: CSAQLPGLSSYEQYF. The CDR3 coding sequence is TGCAGTGCCCAGCTCCCGGGACTTTCCTCCTACGAGCAGTACTTC.

This clonotype was counted ten times or more. The gene calls are TRBV6-2 or TRBV6-3 and TRBJ2-7; tentative D call: TRBD1 (5 bases). The germline gives CDR1 MNHEY, CDR2 SVGEGT. The CDR3 length is 14 residues. Trimming removed 2 bases from V and 4 bases from J, with 12 bases in between. In DNA form, the CDR3 reads TGTGCCAGCAGTTACGGCCCAGGGCCGTACGAGCAGTACTTC. This translates into CASSYGPGPYEQYF.

The chain combines TRBV5-1 with TRBJ2-7, with 8 positions matching TRBD1. The CDR3 contains 15 residues. V lost 4 bases to trimming and J lost 4 bases; unmatched junction nucleotides: 10. CDR1 is SGHRS, CDR2 YFSETQ, per germline. The CDR3 DNA is TGCGCCAGCAGCGTCACCGGGACAGGAGGGTACGAGCAGTACTTC. Amino acid sequence: CASSVTGTGGYEQYF. Using reference TRBV5-1 and TRBJ2-7 for the parts outside the CDR3, the full variable domain is KAGVTQTPRYLIKTRGQQVTLSCSPISGHRSVSWYQQTPGQGLQFLFEYFSETQRNKGNFPGRFSGRQFSNSRSEMNVSTLELGDSALYLCASSVTGTGGYEQYFGPGTRLTVT.

The CDR3, as DNA: TGTGCCAGTTCCGGGACTAGCAAACCCCAGGGCACAGATACGCAGTATTTT. It specifies CASSGTSKPQGTDTQYF. V is TRBV27 and J is TRBJ2-3, with 9 bases lining up with TRBD2. The germline gives CDR1 MNHEY, CDR2 SMNVEV (reference sequence). The CDR3 spans 17 residues. After removal of 9 bases from V and 1 base from J, the junction contained 14 bases not matched to a gene.

This clonotype was detected only a few times. This sequence joins TRBV6-5 and TRBJ2-3; D gene uncertain. Between the trimmed V and J ends, which lost 2 bases and 3 bases, there was a span of 9 bases. Germline-derived CDR1 and CDR2 are MNHEY and SVGAGI. The CDR3 has 14 amino acids. This CDR3 is CASSYRRITDTQYF. Here the CDR3 DNA reads TGTGCCAGCAGTTACAGAAGGATAACAGATACGCAGTATTTT.

This chain connects TRBV21-1 to TRBJ1-2; the tabulated D call, TRBD1, remains unverified against the DNA. TRBV21-1 is deemed a pseudogene. The CDR3 loop spans 18 amino acids. CDR3 loop: CASSKGGQGRDLNYGYTF. Here the CDR3 DNA reads TGTGCCAGCAGCAAAGGCGGTCAGGGGCGAGACCTTAACTATGGCTACACCTTC.